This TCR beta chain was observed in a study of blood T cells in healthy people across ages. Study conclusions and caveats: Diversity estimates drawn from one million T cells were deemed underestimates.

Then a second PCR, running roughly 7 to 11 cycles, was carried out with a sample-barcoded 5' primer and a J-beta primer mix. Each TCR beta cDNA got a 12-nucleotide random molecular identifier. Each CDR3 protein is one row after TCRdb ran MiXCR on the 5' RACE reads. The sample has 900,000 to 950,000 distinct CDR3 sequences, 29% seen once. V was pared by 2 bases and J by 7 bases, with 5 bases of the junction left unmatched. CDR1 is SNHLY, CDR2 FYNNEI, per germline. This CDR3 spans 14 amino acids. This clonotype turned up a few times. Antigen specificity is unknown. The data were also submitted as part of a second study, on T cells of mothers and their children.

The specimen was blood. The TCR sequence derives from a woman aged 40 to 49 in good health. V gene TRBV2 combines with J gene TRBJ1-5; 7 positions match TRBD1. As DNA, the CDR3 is TGTGCCAGCAGTGAACAAGGACAGGTACAGCCCCAGCATTTT. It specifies CASSEQGQVQPQHF.